The present T cell receptor beta chain was sequenced within a study of beta chain features in type 1 diabetes. As for the study in general: There was similarity between patients and healthy donors in age, gender and cell yields. Sorted cells from all samples, numbering 100 million to 120 million, were examined. General study results and limits: Naive, central memory and Treg TCRB repertoires seemed to resemble each other more closely in patients than they did in healthy donors. Type 1 diabetes patients showed a moderate but significant shortening of TCRB CDR3s in all four CD4+ subsets. Whether HLA type influences TCRB rearrangement remained unresolved here.

This CDR3 is 11 amino acids long. Germline CDR1 MDHEN, CDR2 SYDVKM. The ends lost 8 bases at V and 5 bases at J; junction bases unmatched: 2. Reverse transcription of all isolated RNA meant that expressed TCRB transcripts were sequenced. Some clones are missing from TCRdb's copy, which holds only in-frame ones; the method was immunoSEQ multiplex PCR. The sample has around 310,000 clones, roughly 14% seen once. As for this clone: As yet, its antigen is unknown.

Material: naive CD4+ T cells from blood. The rearrangement links TRBV28 to TRBJ2-5; 7 nucleotides agree with TRBD1. The sequence came from a woman under 30 with type 1 diabetes. The CDR3 nucleotides read TGTGCCAGCTCCAGGGGGGAGACCCAGTACTTC. Encoded protein: CASSRGETQYF.